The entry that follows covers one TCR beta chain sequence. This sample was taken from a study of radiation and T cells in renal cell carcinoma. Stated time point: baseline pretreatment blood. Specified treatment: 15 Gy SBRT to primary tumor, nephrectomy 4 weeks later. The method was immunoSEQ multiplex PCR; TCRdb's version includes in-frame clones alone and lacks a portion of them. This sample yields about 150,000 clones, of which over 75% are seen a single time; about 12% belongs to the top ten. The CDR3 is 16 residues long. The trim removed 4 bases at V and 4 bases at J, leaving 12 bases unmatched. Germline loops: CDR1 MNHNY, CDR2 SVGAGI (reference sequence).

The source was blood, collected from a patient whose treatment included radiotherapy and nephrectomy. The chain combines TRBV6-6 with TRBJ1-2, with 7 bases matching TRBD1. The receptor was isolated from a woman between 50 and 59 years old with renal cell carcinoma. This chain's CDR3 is CASSFESQGYGYGYTF. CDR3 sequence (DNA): TGTGCCAGCAGTTTTGAGTCACAGGGGTACGGCTATGGCTACACCTTC.